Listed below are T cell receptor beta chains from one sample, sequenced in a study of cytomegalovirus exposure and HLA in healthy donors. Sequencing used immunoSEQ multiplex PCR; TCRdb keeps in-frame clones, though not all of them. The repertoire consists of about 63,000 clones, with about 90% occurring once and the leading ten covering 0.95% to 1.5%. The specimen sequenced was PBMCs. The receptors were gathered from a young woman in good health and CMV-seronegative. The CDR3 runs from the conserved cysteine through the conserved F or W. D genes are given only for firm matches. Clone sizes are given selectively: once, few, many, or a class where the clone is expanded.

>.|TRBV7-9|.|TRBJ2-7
CASSLFRDSYEQYF
TGTGCCAGCAGCTTATTCAGGGATTCTTACGAGCAGTACTTC
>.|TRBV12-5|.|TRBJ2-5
CASGWGGGEKTQYF
TGTGCTAGTGGTTGGGGAGGCGGGGAGAAGACCCAGTACTTC
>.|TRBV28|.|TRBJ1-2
CASDQPWGLGYTF
TGTGCCAGCGACCAACCTTGGGGGCTTGGCTACACCTTC
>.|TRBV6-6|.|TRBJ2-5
CASTGGETQYF
TGTGCCAGCACAGGAGGAGAGACCCAGTACTTC
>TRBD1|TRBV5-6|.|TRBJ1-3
CASSLPGTAGVNTIYF
TGTGCCAGCAGCTTACCCGGGACAGCCGGAGTAAACACCATATATTTT
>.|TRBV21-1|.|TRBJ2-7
CASSKGGQPTYEQYF
TGTGCCAGCAGCAAAGGTGGACAGCCAACCTACGAGCAGTACTTC
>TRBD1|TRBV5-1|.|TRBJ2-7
CASSGGTGAYEQYF
TGCGCCAGCAGCGGAGGGACAGGGGCCTACGAGCAGTACTTC
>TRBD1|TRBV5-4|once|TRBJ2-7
CASRRTGGLQEQYF
TGTGCCAGCAGACGGACAGGGGGGTTGCAGGAGCAGTACTTC
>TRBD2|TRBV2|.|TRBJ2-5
CATGLAGGIETQYF
TGTGCCACCGGGCTAGCGGGAGGGATAGAGACCCAGTACTTC
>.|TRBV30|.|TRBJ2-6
CAWSGGAESGANVLTF
TGTGCCTGGAGTGGGGGCGCTGAGTCTGGGGCCAACGTCCTGACTTTC
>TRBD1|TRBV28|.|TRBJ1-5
CASSLWTGGGQPQHF
TGTGCCAGCAGTTTATGGACAGGGGGTGGTCAGCCCCAGCATTTT
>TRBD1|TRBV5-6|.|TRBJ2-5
CASSLVQGGETQYF
TGTGCCAGCAGCTTGGTACAGGGGGGAGAGACCCAGTACTTC
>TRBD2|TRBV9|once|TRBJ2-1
CASSVALAGPIEEQFF
TGTGCCAGCAGCGTAGCGCTAGCGGGGCCGATAGAAGAGCAGTTCTTC
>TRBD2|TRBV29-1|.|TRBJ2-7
CSVGLAGAGEQYF
TGCAGCGTCGGACTAGCGGGGGCGGGCGAGCAGTACTTC
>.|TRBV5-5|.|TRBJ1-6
CASSLAQGFSYNSPLHF
TGTGCCAGCAGCTTGGCGCAGGGGTTCTCCTATAATTCACCCCTCCACTTT
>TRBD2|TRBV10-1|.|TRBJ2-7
CASSEELAGDKSYEQYF
TGCGCCAGCAGTGAGGAACTAGCGGGAGATAAGTCCTACGAGCAGTACTTC
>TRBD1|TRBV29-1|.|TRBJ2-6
CSPWDRVFSGANVLTF
TGCAGCCCTTGGGACAGGGTCTTCTCTGGGGCCAACGTCCTGACTTTC
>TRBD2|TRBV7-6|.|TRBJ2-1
CASSLGGLAGDREQFF
TGTGCCAGCAGCTTAGGTGGCCTAGCGGGAGATCGTGAGCAGTTCTTC
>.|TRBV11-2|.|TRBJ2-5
CASSLGGGPGWETQYF
TGTGCCAGCAGCTTAGGGGGCGGCCCTGGTTGGGAGACCCAGTACTTC
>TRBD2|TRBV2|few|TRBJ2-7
CASSERLAGFRYEQYF
TGTGCCAGCAGTGAAAGGCTAGCGGGATTCAGGTACGAGCAGTACTTC
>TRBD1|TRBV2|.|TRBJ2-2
CASTRDRGGDTGELFF
TGTGCCAGCACCCGGGACAGGGGAGGGGACACCGGGGAGCTGTTTTTT
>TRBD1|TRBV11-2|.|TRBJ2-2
CASSTGTGDTGELFF
TGTGCCAGCAGTACCGGGACAGGGGACACCGGGGAGCTGTTTTTT
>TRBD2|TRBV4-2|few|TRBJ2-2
CASSPPGASGGAETGELFF
TGTGCCAGCAGCCCTCCGGGGGCTAGCGGGGGGGCAGAGACCGGGGAGCTGTTTTTT
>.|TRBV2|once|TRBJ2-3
CASTQRRVTSTDTQYF
TGTGCCAGCACCCAAAGGCGGGTAACTAGCACAGATACGCAGTATTTT
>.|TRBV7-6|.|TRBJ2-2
CASSLAQGRNTGELFF
TGTGCCAGCAGCTTAGCCCAGGGCCGAAACACCGGGGAGCTGTTTTTT
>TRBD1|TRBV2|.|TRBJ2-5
CASARDRGSGETQYF
TGTGCCAGCGCCCGGGACAGGGGATCAGGAGAGACCCAGTACTTC
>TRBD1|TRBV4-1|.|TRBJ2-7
CASSQGQGTYEQYF
TGCGCCAGCAGCCAAGGACAGGGAACGTACGAGCAGTACTTC
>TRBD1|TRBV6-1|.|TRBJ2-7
CASSKGTDPYEQYF
TGTGCCAGCAGTAAAGGGACAGATCCTTACGAGCAGTACTTC
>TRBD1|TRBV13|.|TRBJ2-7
CASSLGQDSYEQYF
TGTGCCAGCAGCCTGGGACAGGATTCCTACGAGCAGTACTTC
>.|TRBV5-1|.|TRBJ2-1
CASSSDTPLVNEQFF
TGCGCCAGCAGCTCGGACACGCCCTTAGTGAATGAGCAGTTCTTC
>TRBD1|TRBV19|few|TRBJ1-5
CASWTGGGPQHF
TGTGCCAGTTGGACAGGCGGAGGGCCCCAGCATTTT
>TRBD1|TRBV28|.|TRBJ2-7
CASSRDRGYGTTYEQYF
TGTGCCAGCAGCCGGGACAGGGGATATGGGACCACCTACGAGCAGTACTTC
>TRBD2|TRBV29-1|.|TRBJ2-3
CSVEALAGGADTQYF
TGCAGCGTTGAAGCTCTGGCGGGAGGGGCAGATACGCAGTATTTT
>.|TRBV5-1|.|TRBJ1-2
CASSRGDTHGYTF
TGCGCCAGCAGCCGGGGGGACACCCATGGCTACACCTTC
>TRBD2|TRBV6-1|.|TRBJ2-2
CASSETVAGGFDTGELFF
TGTGCCAGCAGTGAAACGGTAGCGGGAGGGTTTGACACCGGGGAGCTGTTTTTT
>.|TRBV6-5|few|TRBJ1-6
CASSYSWAGENSPLHF
TGTGCCAGCAGTTACTCCTGGGCAGGGGAGAATTCACCCCTCCACTTT
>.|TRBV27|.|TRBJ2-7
CASSLPVGEQYF
TGTGCCAGCAGCCTCCCCGTCGGCGAGCAGTACTTC
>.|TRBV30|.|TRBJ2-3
CAWGAQDSTSTDTQYF
TGTGCCTGGGGGGCCCAGGACAGTACTAGCACAGATACGCAGTATTTT
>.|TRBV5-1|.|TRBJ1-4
CASSLIPEGNEKLFF
TGCGCCAGCAGCTTGATCCCCGAGGGAAATGAAAAACTGTTTTTT
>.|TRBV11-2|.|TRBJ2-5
CASSLNRVGETQYF
TGTGCCAGCAGCTTAAACCGGGTAGGCGAGACCCAGTACTTC
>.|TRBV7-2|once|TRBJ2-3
CASRRILYTDTQYF
TGTGCCAGCAGGCGGATTCTTTACACAGATACGCAGTATTTT
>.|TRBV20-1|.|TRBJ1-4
CSSPYGEKLFF
TGCAGTTCACCTTACGGTGAAAAACTGTTTTTT
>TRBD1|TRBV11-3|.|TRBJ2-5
CASSSGQGRGETQYF
TGTGCCAGCAGCTCGGGACAGGGAAGAGGGGAGACCCAGTACTTC
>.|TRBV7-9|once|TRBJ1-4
CASSPKGGGGEKLFF
TGTGCCAGCAGCCCCAAGGGAGGGGGAGGTGAAAAACTGTTTTTT
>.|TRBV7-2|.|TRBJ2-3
CASSLVGVTDTQYF
TGTGCCAGCAGCTTAGTTGGAGTCACAGATACGCAGTATTTT
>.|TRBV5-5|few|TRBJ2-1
CASSFRGNNEQFF
TGTGCCAGCAGCTTCCGGGGGAACAATGAGCAGTTCTTC
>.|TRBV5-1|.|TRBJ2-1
CASSSTSGDRYNEQFF
TGCGCCAGCAGCTCCACTTCGGGAGACCGCTACAATGAGCAGTTCTTC
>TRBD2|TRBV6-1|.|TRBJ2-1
CASSELGGRARDEQFF
TGTGCCAGCAGTGAACTGGGCGGGAGGGCCCGCGATGAGCAGTTCTTC